The 18 T cell receptor beta chains in this list originate from one sample, sequenced in a study of kidney transplant recipient with SARS-CoV-2 infection. Each CDR3 protein gets one entry after TCRdb re-called the reads with MiXCR. The sample has 250,000 or so distinct CDR3 sequences; around 30% are singletons. The source material was a blood sample, sampled at baseline and on approximately day 120 from a kidney transplant recipient. Source of these receptors: a male patient in his 30s who had COVID-19 and was a kidney transplant recipient. Some T cells may be graft donor cells.

In its sample, this clonotype was seen a few times. The chain joins TRBV9 to TRBJ2-5; TRBD2 matches 12 bases. V lost 0 bases to trimming and J lost 6 bases; unmatched junction nucleotides: 3. From germline, CDR1 is SGDLS and CDR2 YYNGEE. This CDR3 is built from 15 residues. CDR3 in amino acids: CASSVGLAGDKTQYF. The CDR3 DNA is TGTGCCAGCAGCGTAGGACTAGCGGGAGATAAGACCCAGTACTTC.

In regard to this clonotype: Germline and junction disagree at one end, which may indicate a read error. The chain employs TRBV12-3 or TRBV12-4 and TRBJ1-1; the match to TRBD1 covers 8 bases. This CDR3 is built from 12 residues. The CDR3 DNA follows: TGTACCAGCAGTTTAGCGGGCAGGGGGCCCATCTTT. It codes for CTSSLAGRGPIF.

This clonotype was seen just once. Being one base from a much bigger clone, this may be a read error. The CDR3 is CASSQEGGADTEAFF. CDR3 sequence (DNA): TGCGCCAGCAGCCAAGAGGGGGGGGCTGACACTGAAGCTTTCTTT. The V gene is TRBV4-3, the J gene TRBJ1-1; D is perhaps TRBD1 (6 bases). Germline V gives CDR1 LGHNA, CDR2 YSLEER. Trimming pared 0 bases from V and 3 bases from J, leaving 11 bases between. The CDR3 loop spans 15 amino acids.

The sample holds many counts of this clonotype. This chain uses TRBV6-5 with TRBJ2-7; 7 bases are a match to TRBD2. V lost 2 bases and J lost 0; bases outside the gene matches: 7. The germline V gene has CDR1 MNHEY and CDR2 SVGAGI. The CDR3 loop spans 16 amino acids. The CDR3 sequence: CASSYTVAGSSYEQYF. CDR3 coding DNA: TGTGCCAGCAGTTACACAGTAGCGGGTAGCTCCTACGAGCAGTACTTC.

Turning to this clonotype: One base away lies a much larger clone, so this may be a sequencing read error. The chain links TRBV28 to TRBJ1-2; unclear D gene. The CDR3 has 12 amino acids. CDR1 is MDHEN, CDR2 SYDVKM, per germline. Written as DNA, the CDR3 is TGTACCAGCAGTTTATGGTCTTATGGCTACACCTTC. Its protein product is CTSSLWSYGYTF.

Note on this clonotype: Since a much larger clone is just one base distant, this may be a read error. This chain connects TRBV7-9 to TRBJ2-1; D could derive from TRBD1 or TRBD2 (5 bases each). V was trimmed by 5 bases and J by 7 bases, leaving 18 bases between them. There are 15 residues in the CDR3. Germline-derived CDR1 and CDR2 are SEHNR and FQNEAQ (reference sequence). Written as DNA, the CDR3 is TGTGCCAGCAGCGTACCGGGACCCGCAACTAATGAGCAGTTCTTC. It specifies CASSVPGPATNEQFF.

On this clonotype itself: This may be a read error, as it is one base from a much larger clone. The chain employs TRBV12-3 or TRBV12-4 and TRBJ1-6; D not certain. V was pared by 8 bases and J by 7 bases, with 15 bases between. The CDR3 is made up of 14 amino acids. The CDR3, as DNA: TGTGCCAGCGGTAAAACCAGCTACAATTCACCCCTCCACTTT. Translating gives CASGKTSYNSPLHF.

This clonotype came up many times. CDR3: CASSREDSHGKTYGYTF. DNA for the CDR3: TGTGCCAGCAGTCGAGAGGACTCACACGGAAAGACCTATGGCTACACCTTC. This sequence joins TRBV6-4 and TRBJ1-2; D unclear. The length of the CDR3 is 17 residues. CDR1 and CDR2 (germline): MRHNA, SNTAGT. V shed 5 bases and J shed 4 bases, with 23 bases lying between them.

This clonotype was detected many times. The CDR3, as DNA: TGTGCCAGCAGAAGGGGGGGCCTCTCTGGAAACACCATATATTTT. It is translated as CASRRGGLSGNTIYF. The chain joins TRBV6-2 or TRBV6-3 to TRBJ1-3; possible D gene TRBD1, 6 bases. Trimming stripped 6 bases from V and 0 bases from J, with 12 bases between. Per the germline V gene, CDR1 is MNHEY and CDR2 is SVGEGT. The CDR3 extends over 15 amino acids.

A remark on this clonotype: A single base separates this from a much larger clone, so it may be a read error. The CDR3 protein is CTSSPGTVLSPLHF. Written as DNA, the CDR3 is TGTACCAGTAGCCCCGGGACAGTACTATCACCCCTCCACTTT. The chain recombines TRBV19 with TRBJ1-6; 7 nucleotides agree with TRBD1. Looked up from germline, CDR1 is LNHDA and CDR2 is SQIVND (reference sequence). The CDR3 is 14 residues long. The variable domain in full, with the rest retrieved from reference TRBV19 and TRBJ1-6, is DGGITQSPKYLFRKEGQNVTLSCEQNLNHDAMYWYRQDPGQGLRLIYYSQIVNDFQKGDIAEGYSVSREKKESFPLTVTSAQKNPTAFYLCTSSPGTVLSPLHFGNGTRLTVT.

Concerning this clonotype: Possible read error: a much larger clone is one base away. Since the CDR3 does not end with the conserved phenylalanine or tryptophan, this likely comes from a read error. The chain uses TRBV5-5 and TRBJ1-2; no clear D. Deletions cut 8 bases from V and 3 bases from J, with 14 bases between. CDR1 SGHKS and CDR2 YYEKEE come from the germline V gene (reference sequence). The CDR3 runs to 13 residues. CDR3 nucleotides: TGTGCCAGTTCAGGTAGTACTTACTATGGCTACACCCTC. Encoded protein: CASSGSTYYGYTL.

This clonotype was found a few times. The J gene is TRBJ1-2, the V gene TRBV5-8; no clear D. The CDR3 has 16 amino acids. With 7 bases removed from V and 4 bases from J, the gap between germline ends came to 23 bases. Germline V CDR1 and CDR2: SGHTS, YDEGEE. The DNA of the CDR3 is TGTGCCAGCTTTGATAGTCATCCACGAAAGACCTATGGCTACACCTTC. Protein product: CASFDSHPRKTYGYTF.

This clonotype has a count of ten or more. The rearrangement joins TRBV5-6 to TRBJ1-3; no definite D call. Germline V lookup: CDR1 SGHDT, CDR2 YYEEEE. This CDR3 has 13 amino acids. The V end lost 1 base, the J end lost 8 bases, and 10 bases lay between the germline ends. The CDR3 DNA follows: TGTGCCAGCAGCTTGTATATGGAGGACACCATATATTTT. Translated: CASSLYMEDTIYF.

This clonotype was counted many times. The chain employs TRBV6-5 and TRBJ1-5; TRBD1 is a possible D gene (6 bases). The CDR3 totals 16 residues. Trimming pared 6 bases from V and 6 bases from J, leaving 21 bases between. Germline V gives CDR1 MNHEY, CDR2 SVGAGI. For the CDR3, the DNA is TGTGCCAGCAGCGCGAGGGGGAACAGGGAAGCTCAGCCCCAGCATTTT. Protein: CASSARGNREAQPQHF.

A word on this clonotype: One base away lies a much larger clone, so this may be a sequencing read error. The chain combines TRBV18 with TRBJ1-6; D remains ambiguous. This CDR3 has 13 amino acids. In germline, CDR1 is KGHSH, CDR2 LQKENI. CDR3 protein: CVSSPYEDSPLHF. The CDR3 DNA reads as TGTGTCAGCTCACCATACGAGGATTCACCCCTCCACTTT.

The sample holds a few counts of this clonotype. The CDR3 DNA reads as TGCGCCAGCAGCTTGGTAGCAGGGCTGGTCGCCGGGGAGCTGTTTTTT. Protein product: CASSLVAGLVAGELFF. The V gene is TRBV5-1, the J gene TRBJ2-2; TRBD1 might be the D (5 bases). The ends were cut back, 0 bases at V and 6 bases at J, with 15 bases in the middle. Germline-derived CDR1 and CDR2 are SGHRS and YFSETQ. The CDR3 contains 16 residues.

This chain connects TRBV19 to TRBJ2-5, with D unresolved. Per the germline V gene, CDR1 is LNHDA and CDR2 is SQIVND (reference sequence). The CDR3 is 16 amino acids. V lost 3 bases, J lost 3 bases, and 17 bases lay in between. CDR3 coding DNA: TGTGCCAGTAGTATCACCCTTGCGGTCCAGGAAGAGACCCAGTACTTC. This gives the protein CASSITLAVQEETQYF.

Concerning this clonotype: The conserved closing phenylalanine or tryptophan is absent in this CDR3, likely reflecting a read error. The rearrangement uses TRBV6-5 and TRBJ2-5, with 7 bases that match TRBD2. The CDR3 extends over 15 amino acids. With 0 bases clipped from V and 5 bases from J, the junction kept 6 bases outside the gene matches. CDR1 is MNHEY, CDR2 SVGAGI, per germline. In DNA, the CDR3 is TGTGCCAGCAGTTACTCAGGAACCGGGGGGGAGACCCAGTACTTA. It encodes CASSYSGTGGETQYL.